The next 26 T cell receptor beta chains were all read from a single sample in a study of CD8+CD57+ T cells in acquired aplastic anemia. Both TCR beta VDJ combination and CDR3 sequence profiling were carried out. Genomic DNA was the template for this profiling. From the reads, TCRdb called clonotypes with MiXCR, one entry per CDR3 protein. This table has approximately 170,000 distinct CDR3 sequences, about half appearing once. CD8+CD57+ cell expansion, shown by flow cytometry, had occurred in the patients selected for sequencing. The material sequenced was sorted CD4+, CD8+, or CD8+CD57+ T cells (not recorded which) from PBMCs. The receptors were sampled from a human donor with aplastic anemia.

This chain links TRBV10-3 with TRBJ1-6; 7 nucleotides match TRBD1. The J segment lost 4 bases and the V segment lost 10 bases, leaving 7 bases of the junction unmatched. The length of the CDR3 is 14 residues. Germline CDR1 and CDR2: ENHRY and SYGVKD. CDR3 sequence: CASSRQGYNSPLHF. CDR3 nucleotide sequence: TGTGCCAGCAGCCGACAGGGATATAATTCACCCCTCCACTTT.

The genes are TRBV24-1 and TRBJ2-2, with 8 nucleotides matching TRBD1. The CDR3 length is 17 residues. The ends lost 5 bases at V and 7 bases at J; junction bases unmatched: 14. Germline V gene sequence: CDR1 KGHDR, CDR2 SFDVKD. The chain's CDR3 is CATSGGCRQGPVGELFF. The CDR3, as DNA: TGTGCCACCAGTGGGGGTTGTCGACAGGGGCCAGTCGGGGAGCTGTTTTTT.

In its sample, this clonotype was seen a few times. The chain has TRBV14 and TRBJ2-7; 8 positions match TRBD2. The length of the CDR3 is 14 residues. V lost 4 bases to trimming and J lost 1 base; unmatched junction nucleotides: 3. Per the germline V gene, CDR1 is SGHDN and CDR2 is FVKESK. The CDR3 loop reads CASSPSGPSYEQYF. The CDR3 nucleotides are TGTGCCAGCAGCCCTAGCGGGCCGTCCTACGAGCAGTACTTC.

The chain uses TRBV5-1 and TRBJ2-5, with a tentative D call TRBD1 (6 bases). Germline assignment: CDR1 SGHRS and CDR2 YFSETQ. The CDR3 is 14 amino acids. With 0 bases removed from V and 4 bases from J, the gap between germline ends came to 10 bases. CDR3 loop: CASSLEAGVETQYF. DNA for the CDR3: TGCGCCAGCAGCTTGGAGGCAGGGGTAGAGACCCAGTACTTC.

This clonotype was seen repeatedly, ten times or more. At one end the junction does not follow the germline gene, possibly because of a read error. The chain has TRBV6-1 and TRBJ1-3; no firm D call. Germline V gives CDR1 MNHNS, CDR2 SASEGT. The CDR3 length is 17 residues. The CDR3: CASSQAGVADSGNTIYF. The CDR3 region has the DNA TGTGCCAGCAGTCAAGCTGGTGTGGCAGACTCTGGAAACACCATATATTTT.

This clonotype was seen many times. The chain combines TRBV4-1 with TRBJ2-7, with 8 positions matching TRBD1. CDR1 is MGHRA and CDR2 is YSYEKL in the germline V gene. V shed 0 bases, J shed 1 base, and the junction held 2 bases outside the gene matches. This CDR3 has 15 amino acids. In DNA, the CDR3 is TGCGCCAGCAGCCAAGACGGACAGGGTTCCTACGAGCAGTACTTC. It encodes CASSQDGQGSYEQYF.

This clonotype was found many times. DNA for the CDR3: TGTGCCAGTTCAGGTAGCTCCTACGAGCAGTACGTC. Its translation: CASSGSSYEQYV. The chain employs TRBV18 and TRBJ2-7; unclear D gene. The V gene's germline CDR1 is KGHSH and CDR2 LQKENI. CDR3 length: 12 residues. Trimming left V 9 bases short and J 0 bases short, with 9 bases between.

J is TRBJ1-1 and V is TRBV13, with 7 bases aligning to TRBD1. V dropped 8 bases and J dropped 1; count of bases not matched to a gene: 4. There are 13 residues in the CDR3. The V gene's germline CDR1 is PRHDT and CDR2 FYEKMQ (reference sequence). Here the CDR3 reads CASGGTANTEAFF. The CDR3 nucleotides read TGTGCCAGCGGGGGGACAGCGAACACTGAAGCTTTCTTT.

J is TRBJ1-1 and V is TRBV10-2, with 11 bases lining up with TRBD1. This CDR3 region has 14 residues. CDR1 WSHSY and CDR2 SAAADI come from the germline V gene. V lost 6 bases to trimming and J lost 7 bases; unmatched junction nucleotides: 7. The CDR3 region is CASSPGQGEVEAFF. The CDR3 nucleotides are TGCGCCAGCAGCCCGGGACAGGGGGAGGTTGAAGCTTTCTTT.

This clonotype came up many times. The rearrangement joins TRBV4-2 to TRBJ2-1; perhaps TRBD2 as D (6 bases). V was shortened by 0 bases and J by 2 bases, with 11 bases between the two germline ends. The CDR3 has 16 amino acids. CDR1 is LGHNA and CDR2 is YNFKEQ in the germline V gene. For the CDR3, the DNA is TGTGCCAGCAGCCAAGATGACGCGGGGACCTACAATGAGCAGTTCTTC. It encodes CASSQDDAGTYNEQFF.

This clonotype was counted ten times or more. This sequence joins TRBV19 and TRBJ2-3; D perhaps matches TRBD2 (5 bases). The germline V gene encodes CDR1 LNHDA and CDR2 SQIVND (reference sequence). The CDR3 is made up of 14 amino acids. V was trimmed by 8 bases and J by 4 bases, leaving 16 bases between them. DNA for the CDR3: TGTGCCAGTCGGGGTTTGGTTCTTCCAGATACGCAGTATTTT. Translating it yields CASRGLVLPDTQYF.

This clonotype was seen only a few times. The chain joins TRBV10-3 to TRBJ1-2, with 11 bases aligning to TRBD1. Unmatched junction bases numbered 4, after V lost 10 bases and J lost 6 bases. Germline CDR1 reads ENHRY; CDR2 reads SYGVKD. The CDR3 is 12 residues long. This CDR3 is CATRTGGNGYTF. The CDR3 nucleotides read TGTGCCACGAGGACAGGGGGCAATGGCTACACCTTC.

CDR3 loop: CATSDNAGLGEQFF. CDR3 nucleotide sequence: TGTGCCACCAGTGATAATGCGGGTCTTGGTGAGCAGTTCTTC. J is TRBJ2-1 and V is TRBV24-1, with D possibly TRBD2 on 5 matching bases. Trimming pared 3 bases from V and 9 bases from J, leaving 14 bases between. Germline CDR1 KGHDR, CDR2 SFDVKD. The CDR3 runs to 14 residues.

This clonotype was found a few times. The rearrangement joins TRBV29-1 to TRBJ2-7; 8 nucleotides agree with TRBD1. V trimming: 1 base; J trimming: 7 bases; junction bases outside the gene matches: 6. Germline loops: CDR1 SQVTM, CDR2 ANQGSEA. This CDR3 comprises 13 residues. In DNA, the CDR3 is TGCAGCGTTGAAGGGCAGGGGGCCGGAGAGCAGTACTTC. Translated, it gives CSVEGQGAGEQYF.

In its sample, this clonotype was seen a few times. The chain couples TRBV4-3 to TRBJ2-2; 10 bases are a match to TRBD2. CDR3 length equals 17 residues. The germline gives CDR1 LGHNA, CDR2 YSLEER. V gave up 1 base and J gave up 3 bases; unmatched junction bases: 5. The CDR3 region is CASSQALAGDYTGELFF. CDR3 coding DNA: TGCGCCAGCAGCCAAGCCCTAGCGGGGGATTACACCGGGGAGCTGTTTTTT.

J is TRBJ2-1 and V is TRBV15; D may correspond to TRBD1 or TRBD2 (5 bases each). V lost 8 bases and J lost 7, with 12 bases in between. The germline CDR1 and CDR2 sequences are LNHNV and YYDKDF (reference sequence). The CDR3 covers 12 residues. Here the CDR3 DNA reads TGTGCCACCGGGTGGGGGATGAATGAGCAGTTCTTC. This translates into CATGWGMNEQFF.

The gene calls are TRBV19 and TRBJ2-1, with TRBD2 identical over 7 bases. Germline lookup yields CDR1 LNHDA and CDR2 SQIVND (reference sequence). This CDR3 contains 15 residues. After removal of 3 bases from V and 7 bases from J, the junction contained 9 bases not matched to a gene. CDR3 nucleotide sequence: TGTGCCAGTAGTATGAGGCGGGAGTTAGCGAATGAGCAGTTCTTC. The encoded protein is CASSMRRELANEQFF. Combining the CDR3 with reference TRBV19 and TRBJ2-1 gives the whole variable domain DGGITQSPKYLFRKEGQNVTLSCEQNLNHDAMYWYRQDPGQGLRLIYYSQIVNDFQKGDIAEGYSVSREKKESFPLTVTSAQKNPTAFYLCASSMRRELANEQFFGPGTRLTVL.

This clonotype occurred a few times. The V call is TRBV20-1, the J call TRBJ2-3, with TRBD1 matching over 9 bases. The end of the DNA fits TRBJ2-7 better, so the J call may be wrong. CDR3 length: 14 residues. The germline V gene has CDR1 DFQATT and CDR2 SNEGSKA (reference sequence). CDR3 DNA sequence: TGCAGTGCGAGGGCCGGGACAGGGAACCGTGAGCAGTACGTC. Translation: CSARAGTGNREQYV.

Concerning this clonotype itself: Given the absence of the conserved phenylalanine or tryptophan at the CDR3 end, a read error is likely. This chain uses TRBV5-1 with TRBJ2-1; TRBD1 might be the D (5 bases). Between the trimmed V and J ends, which lost 4 bases and 6 bases, there was a span of 14 bases. From germline, CDR1 is SGHRS and CDR2 YFSETQ. This CDR3 contains 14 residues. The CDR3 DNA reads TGCGCCAGCAGCGGACACAATCCTGCCAATGAGCAGTTCCTC. Its translation: CASSGHNPANEQFL.

This chain uses TRBV7-2 with TRBJ1-6; D gene uncertain. The CDR3 is 12 residues long. Germline V gene sequence: CDR1 SGHTA, CDR2 FQGNSA. V lost 9 bases, J lost 10 bases, and 13 bases lay in between. The DNA for the CDR3 is TGTGCCAGTAGTATTCGAGGGTCACCCCTCCACTTT. It translates to CASSIRGSPLHF.

This clonotype was counted ten times or more. The chain uses TRBV7-9 and TRBJ2-7; D tentatively reads TRBD1 or TRBD2 (5 bases each). Per the germline V gene, CDR1 is SEHNR and CDR2 is FQNEAQ (reference sequence). V lost 3 bases, J lost 2 bases, and 8 bases lay in between. The CDR3 length is 13 residues. The CDR3 DNA follows: TGTGCCAGCAGCTTGGGGGATACCTACGAGCAGTACGTC. Translation gives CASSLGDTYEQYV.

This clonotype occurred many times. The gene calls are TRBV20-1 and TRBJ2-3, with D possibly being TRBD2 (5 bases). The CDR3 loop spans 12 amino acids. Germline V lookup: CDR1 DFQATT, CDR2 SNEGSKA (reference sequence). Trimming cost V 3 bases and J 3 bases, with 7 bases left between them. The CDR3 nucleotides read TGCAGTGCTAGCGGGGATACAGATACGCAGTATTTT. The encoded protein is CSASGDTDTQYF.

CDR3 in DNA: TGTGCCAGCAGCCCGGTAGGGGGCACTGAGCAGTTCTTC. It translates to CASSPVGGTEQFF. The chain combines TRBV7-8 with TRBJ2-1; TRBD1 matches at 7 bases. Unmatched junction bases numbered 7, after V lost 5 bases and J lost 9 bases. Germline V lookup: CDR1 SGHVS, CDR2 FQNEAQ. This CDR3 is 13 amino acids long.

The chain recombines TRBV19 with TRBJ2-3, with D perhaps TRBD1 (5 bases). CDR3 length: 13 residues. With 6 bases removed from V and 5 bases from J, the gap between germline ends came to 12 bases. Per germline, CDR1 LNHDA and CDR2 SQIVND (reference sequence). Here the CDR3 reads CASSRQGGDTQYF. CDR3 in DNA: TGTGCCAGTAGCCGGCAGGGTGGAGATACGCAGTATTTT.

This clonotype was observed a few times. The V gene is TRBV7-2, the J gene TRBJ1-1; D is possibly TRBD1 (6 bases). Per the germline V gene, CDR1 is SGHTA and CDR2 is FQGNSA. The CDR3 extends over 12 amino acids. Trimming pared 5 bases from V and 7 bases from J, leaving 11 bases between. CDR3 sequence (DNA): TGTGCCAGCAGCGATGACAGGTTTGAAGCTTTCTTT. This translates into CASSDDRFEAFF.

With regard to this clonotype: This clone may be a read error of a much larger clone one base away. This rearrangement joins TRBV6-1 to TRBJ2-6, with D perhaps TRBD1 (5 bases). The CDR3 runs 14 residues. CDR1 is MNHNS, CDR2 SASEGT, per germline. The DNA of the CDR3 is TGTGCCATTGGGGTGCTGCCTGGGGCCAACGTCCCGACTTTC. Translated, it gives CAIGVLPGANVPTF.